Shown below are 32 T cell receptor beta chains from a single sample sequenced in a study of metastatic and nonmetastatic thyroid tumors. TCRdb recomputed clones from the PCR reads via MiXCR. Of fewer than 15,000 clones listed, around 12% are singletons. Thyroid surgery had not been preceded by any treatment in any patient. Material for sequencing was blood. These TCRs come from a female donor with papillary thyroid cancer or a benign thyroid nodule (not recorded which). Some clones in this sample may be carry-over from other donors' samples.

The sample holds a few counts of this clone. This chain links TRBV6-1 with TRBJ2-2, with D possibly TRBD1 on 5 matching bases. Germline CDR1 is MNHNS and CDR2 is SASEGT. V lost 3 bases to trimming and J lost 9 bases, with 14 bases between them. This CDR3 spans 14 amino acids. In nucleotides, the CDR3 is TGTGCCAGCAGTGAGATCAGGACACCGTGGGAGCTGTTTTTT. This gives the protein CASSEIRTPWELFF.

This clone was seen repeatedly, ten times or more. J is TRBJ2-1 and V is TRBV19, with TRBD2 identical over 8 bases. The CDR3 sequence is 16 residues long. Trimming at V came to 1 base and at J to 3 bases, leaving 5 bases not matched to a gene. Germline V gene sequence: CDR1 LNHDA, CDR2 SQIVND (reference sequence). For the CDR3, the DNA is TGTGCCAGTAGTATAGCGGTAGCGGGAAGCTACAATGAGCAGTTCTTC. Translated, it gives CASSIAVAGSYNEQFF.

By share, this clone counts as medium-sized. The chain recombines TRBV25-1 with TRBJ2-7, with no clear D. Germline values: CDR1 MGHDK, CDR2 SYGVNS. The CDR3 runs 14 residues. Trimming shortened V by 3 bases and J by 6 bases, and 15 bases separated the two germline ends. CDR3 in amino acids: CASSDFTSKVEQYF. The CDR3 region has the DNA TGTGCCAGCAGTGATTTCACATCTAAAGTCGAGCAGTACTTC.

This clone was detected ten times or more. V is TRBV20-1 and J is TRBJ2-7, with 9 bases identical to TRBD1. V lost 4 bases, J lost 5 bases, and 12 bases stayed unmatched. The CDR3 is 15 residues long. Per germline, CDR1 DFQATT and CDR2 SNEGSKA (reference sequence). DNA of the CDR3: TGCAGTGCTACATCCCCCCGGACAGGGGACCACGAGCAGTACTTC. Protein: CSATSPRTGDHEQYF.

This clone was counted at least ten times. This chain links TRBV5-1 with TRBJ2-5, with D tentatively TRBD2 (6 bases). The CDR3 contains 13 residues. V gave up 4 bases and J gave up 1 base, with 8 bases separating them. The germline V gene encodes CDR1 SGHRS and CDR2 YFSETQ. The CDR3 DNA follows: TGCGCCAGCAGCCGGGGACTCCAAGAGACCCAGTACTTC. Protein: CASSRGLQETQYF. The variable domain in full, completed from reference TRBV5-1 and TRBJ2-5, reads KAGVTQTPRYLIKTRGQQVTLSCSPISGHRSVSWYQQTPGQGLQFLFEYFSETQRNKGNFPGRFSGRQFSNSRSEMNVSTLELGDSALYLCASSRGLQETQYFGPGTRLLVL.

The genes are TRBV14 and TRBJ1-2; tentatively, D is TRBD1 (6 bases). Germline V gives CDR1 SGHDN, CDR2 FVKESK. V gave up 6 bases and J gave up 7 bases, with 15 bases separating them. The CDR3 runs 13 residues. Written as DNA, the CDR3 is TGTGCCAGCAGTGGCTTGGGGACAAGTGGCTACACCTTC. Its translation is CASSGLGTSGYTF.

In this sample, this clone turned up many times. The chain employs TRBV4-1 and TRBJ1-1; D remains ambiguous. Germline V gene data show CDR1 as MGHRA and CDR2 as YSYEKL. V was trimmed by 3 bases and J by 5 bases, leaving 13 bases between them. The CDR3 spans 14 residues. This CDR3 is CASSQPKGGTEAFF. CDR3 DNA sequence: TGCGCCAGCAGCCAGCCCAAGGGCGGAACTGAAGCTTTCTTT.

This clone was seen repeatedly, ten times or more. Different DNA sequences within this sample yield the same CDR3. V and J are TRBV25-1 and TRBJ1-6; TRBD1 might be the D (6 bases). V was shortened by 1 base and J by 5 bases, with 9 bases between the two germline ends. The CDR3 is made up of 15 amino acids. Germline CDR1 is MGHDK and CDR2 is SYGVNS. The CDR3 DNA is TGTGCCAGCAGTGAATTGAGGGGGGATAATTCACCCCTCCACTTT. Protein product: CASSELRGDNSPLHF.

This clone has ten or more counts. The rearrangement joins TRBV3-1 to TRBJ2-3; D is undetermined. Germline V gives CDR1 LGHDT, CDR2 YNNKEL (reference sequence). V dropped 2 bases and J dropped 6 bases, with 12 bases sitting between them. The CDR3 length is 14 residues. CDR3 nucleotides: TGTGCCAGCAGCCAAACCCCGGCCTTGGATACGCAGTATTTT. Its translation: CASSQTPALDTQYF.

This clone was seen repeatedly, ten times or more. The chain couples TRBV14 to TRBJ2-5, with a weak D call TRBD1 (8 bases). Germline CDR1 reads SGHDN; CDR2 reads FVKESK. Trimming stripped 3 bases from V and 4 bases from J, with 15 bases between. This CDR3 contains 15 residues. CDR3 sequence reads: CASSQFNRGGETQYF. The CDR3 DNA follows: TGTGCCAGCAGCCAGTTCAACAGGGGGGGAGAGACCCAGTACTTC.

This clone was detected many times. This chain links TRBV20-1 with TRBJ2-1; possibly TRBD2 for D (6 bases). The CDR3 consists of 20 residues. With 0 bases removed from V and 4 bases from J, the gap between germline ends came to 28 bases. From germline, CDR1 is DFQATT and CDR2 SNEGSKA (reference sequence). As DNA, the CDR3 is TGCAGTGCTAGAGACCATCGGGCCCAGTCGGGGGAGACTTTATACAATGAGCAGTTCTTC. Amino acids: CSARDHRAQSGETLYNEQFF.

The V gene is TRBV20-1, the J gene TRBJ2-1; D gene uncertain. Deletions cut 6 bases from V and 6 bases from J, with 18 bases between. The CDR3 spans 14 residues. The germline V gene encodes CDR1 DFQATT and CDR2 SNEGSKA (reference sequence). The DNA for the CDR3 is TGCAGTGCGTCCGGTGGCGGCCCGCCCAATGAGCAGTTCTTC. This codes for CSASGGGPPNEQFF.

This clone was seen repeatedly, ten times or more. This chain links TRBV25-1 with TRBJ2-7, with a possible D match to TRBD1 (5 bases). There are 13 residues in the CDR3. Per the germline V gene, CDR1 is MGHDK and CDR2 is SYGVNS. Trimming shortened V by 10 bases and J by 0 bases, and 13 bases separated the two germline ends. The CDR3 loop reads CATQTEPSYEQYF. CDR3 DNA sequence: TGTGCCACGCAGACAGAGCCCTCCTACGAGCAGTACTTC.

This clone has a count of ten or more. In the same sample, other DNA sequences code for this CDR3. This chain connects TRBV29-1 to TRBJ2-1, with 8 nucleotides matching TRBD1. This CDR3 contains 14 residues. The germline V gene has CDR1 SQVTM and CDR2 ANQGSEA. The V segment lost 6 bases and the J segment 4 bases; nucleotides outside the gene matches: 8. CDR3 protein: CSVPQGGAYNEQFF. For the CDR3, the DNA is TGCAGCGTACCACAGGGGGGCGCTTACAATGAGCAGTTCTTC.

This clone was picked up a small number of times. This chain uses TRBV6-1 with TRBJ2-3; 7 nucleotides line up with TRBD2. The V segment lost 5 bases and the J segment 2 bases; nucleotides outside the gene matches: 4. The germline V gene has CDR1 MNHNS and CDR2 SASEGT. The CDR3 totals 14 residues. The CDR3 sequence: CASSSGGDTDTQYF. In DNA form, the CDR3 reads TGTGCCAGCAGTTCGGGGGGAGACACAGATACGCAGTATTTT.

The chain is built from TRBV19 and TRBJ1-5; TRBD1 matches 7 bases. CDR3 length: 15 residues. V shed 5 bases and J 2 bases; nucleotides not matched to a gene: 6. The germline gives CDR1 LNHDA, CDR2 SQIVND (reference sequence). Written as DNA, the CDR3 is TGTGCCAGTAGTCCTCGACAGGGCGGCAATCAGCCCCAGCATTTT. Translating it yields CASSPRQGGNQPQHF.

Relative to its sample, this clone is medium-sized (0.01 to 0.1%). The chain links TRBV6-1 to TRBJ2-2; 7 nucleotides line up with TRBD2. The junction had 4 bases not matched to a gene; V was cut back by 5 bases and J by 7 bases. In germline, CDR1 is MNHNS, CDR2 SASEGT. The CDR3 has 13 residues. The CDR3 loop is CASSLLADGELFF. CDR3 nucleotides: TGTGCCAGCAGTTTGCTAGCGGACGGGGAGCTGTTTTTT.

A note on this clone: Its ends do not fully match the called genes, so a read error is possible. The V and J genes are TRBV2 and TRBJ2-6; perhaps D is TRBD1 or TRBD2 (5 bases each). The CDR3 contains 15 residues. Germline CDR1 is SNHLY and CDR2 is FYNNEI. CDR3: CASSTRERGANVLTF. The CDR3 DNA sequence: TGTGCCAGCAGTACCAGGGAGAGAGGGGCCAACGTACTGACTTTC.

This clone was seen only a few times. The chain uses TRBV19 and TRBJ1-2; TRBD1 aligns across 7 bases. The CDR3 totals 15 residues. CDR1 and CDR2 (germline): LNHDA, SQIVND (reference sequence). The V and J ends lost 4 bases and 0 bases, in that order; junction bases with no gene match: 5. The CDR3 protein is CASSTGQATNYGYTF. For the CDR3, the DNA is TGTGCCAGTAGTACCGGACAGGCCACTAACTATGGCTACACCTTC.

The sample holds many counts of this clone. The rearrangement joins TRBV12-3 or TRBV12-4 to TRBJ2-3, with D uncertain. Deletions cut 3 bases from V and 5 bases from J, with 6 bases between. The CDR3 extends over 12 amino acids. The CDR3 protein is CASSLSGDTQYF. The DNA of the CDR3 is TGTGCCAGCAGTTTGTCAGGAGATACGCAGTATTTT.

This clone came up a few times. A much larger clone sits a single nucleotide away, making a read error possible. The rearrangement uses TRBV5-4 and TRBJ2-7; perhaps TRBD2 as D (6 bases). With 8 bases removed from V and 4 bases from J, the gap between germline ends came to 10 bases. From germline, CDR1 is SGHNT and CDR2 YYREEE (reference sequence). The CDR3 is 11 amino acids. This CDR3 reads CARGGTYEQYF. DNA of the CDR3: TGTGCCAGGGGCGGGACTTACGAGCAGTACTTC.

This clone occurred a few times. The chain carries TRBV20-1 and TRBJ2-7; 7 nucleotides match TRBD2. This CDR3 is built from 13 residues. Trimming at V came to 5 bases and at J to 2 bases, leaving 6 bases not matched to a gene. CDR1 and CDR2 from the germline V gene are DFQATT and SNEGSKA (reference sequence). The CDR3 region has the DNA TGCAGTGCTGTGGGGGGGGGAGCCTACGAGCAGTACTTC. It translates to CSAVGGGAYEQYF.

The rearrangement uses TRBV20-1 and TRBJ2-5; TRBD2 matches at 11 bases. Per the germline V gene, CDR1 is DFQATT and CDR2 is SNEGSKA (reference sequence). This CDR3 comprises 15 residues. V shed 0 bases, J shed 3 bases, and the junction held 3 bases outside the gene matches. The CDR3 spells CSARDQLAGEETQYF. The CDR3 DNA reads TGCAGTGCTAGAGATCAACTAGCGGGAGAAGAGACCCAGTACTTC.

This clone was seen a few times. The junction departs from the called germline gene at one end, perhaps through a read error. This chain connects TRBV12-3 or TRBV12-4 to TRBJ2-2; D might be TRBD2 (6 bases). The CDR3 is made up of 15 amino acids. The CDR3 loop is CASNGGPANTGDLSF. CDR3 nucleotide sequence: TGTGCCAGCAACGGGGGACCAGCGAACACCGGGGATCTGTCTTTT.

This chain links TRBV6-1 with TRBJ2-2; 8 bases map to TRBD1. Germline CDR1 MNHNS, CDR2 SASEGT. The CDR3 sequence is 15 residues long. Trimming took 5 bases from V and 8 from J; bases not matched to a gene: 10. In nucleotides, the CDR3 is TGTGCCAGCAGTCTCCAGGGGGCACTCGGAGGGGAGCTGTTTTTT. Translation: CASSLQGALGGELFF.

Ten or more counts support this clone. The gene calls are TRBV7-9 and TRBJ1-4, with D uncertain. Looked up from germline, CDR1 is SEHNR and CDR2 is FQNEAQ (reference sequence). V lost 2 bases to trimming and J lost 8 bases, with 9 bases between them. There are 13 residues in the CDR3. The CDR3 region is CASSLSNGEKLFF. CDR3 bases: TGTGCCAGCAGCTTAAGTAACGGGGAAAAACTGTTTTTT. Full variable domain (remainder filled in from reference TRBV7-9 and TRBJ1-4): DTGVSQNPRHKITKRGQNVTFRCDPISEHNRLYWYRQTLGQGPEFLTYFQNEAQLEKSRLLSDRFSAERPKGSFSTLEIQRTEQGDSAMYLCASSLSNGEKLFFGSGTQLSVL.

This clone was observed at least ten times. V usage is TRBV11-2 and J usage is TRBJ2-5; the match to TRBD2 covers 8 bases. V was pared by 5 bases and J by 0 bases, with 11 bases of the junction left unmatched. The CDR3 is 17 residues long. Germline V gene data show CDR1 as SGHAT and CDR2 as FQNNGV. The CDR3 sequence is CASSPRSGGGYQETQYF. The CDR3 region has the DNA TGTGCCAGCAGCCCCCGGTCAGGCGGGGGGTACCAAGAGACCCAGTACTTC.

This clone occurred many times. The J gene is TRBJ2-5, the V gene TRBV7-8; 8 bases are a match to TRBD2. The CDR3 has 17 residues. V dropped 2 bases and J dropped 5; count of bases not matched to a gene: 13. Germline V CDR1 and CDR2: SGHVS, FQNEAQ. CDR3 sequence (DNA): TGTGCCAGCAGCTTAACGGGTAGCGGGGCAGTATGGGAGACCCAGTACTTC. It is translated as CASSLTGSGAVWETQYF.

This clone was found once. V gene TRBV20-1 combines with J gene TRBJ2-7, with D perhaps matching TRBD1 (5 bases). The V gene's germline CDR1 is DFQATT and CDR2 SNEGSKA (reference sequence). V shed 6 bases and J shed 3 bases, with 9 bases lying between them. The CDR3 consists of 11 residues. In DNA, the CDR3 is TGCAGTGCCCAGACAGACTACGAGCAGTACTTC. Translating gives CSAQTDYEQYF.

The table lists this clone with many counts. The chain recombines TRBV5-6 with TRBJ2-1, with TRBD1 as a possible D gene (6 bases). Trimming left V 0 bases short and J 8 bases short, with 15 bases between. CDR3 length: 15 residues. The germline V gene has CDR1 SGHDT and CDR2 YYEEEE. DNA of the CDR3: TGTGCCAGCAGCTTGGTGGCAGGGGATCGTGATGAGCAGTTCTTC. It encodes CASSLVAGDRDEQFF. Full variable domain (outside the CDR3, taken from reference TRBV5-6 and TRBJ2-1): DAGVTQSPTHLIKTRGQQVTLRCSPKSGHDTVSWYQQALGQGPQFIFQYYEEEERQRGNFPDRFSGHQFPNYSSELNVNALLLGDSALYLCASSLVAGDRDEQFFGPGTRLTVL.

This clone was counted ten times or more. This clone may be a read error of a much larger clone one base away. The sample contains more than one DNA sequence encoding this CDR3. The V and J genes are TRBV12-5 and TRBJ2-1; 12 bases agree with TRBD2. The junction had 14 bases not matched to a gene; V was cut back by 4 bases and J by 7 bases. The length of the CDR3 is 18 residues. Germline V CDR1 and CDR2: LGHNT, FRNRAP. The chain's CDR3 is CASGSVLGRTSGMNEQFF. CDR3 sequence (DNA): TGTGCTAGTGGTTCGGTCCTGGGCCGGACTAGCGGGATGAATGAGCAGTTCTTC. The full variable domain, its missing parts supplied by reference TRBV12-5 and TRBJ2-1, is DARVTQTPRHKVTEMGQEVTMRCQPILGHNTVFWYRQTMMQGLELLAYFRNRAPLDDSGMPKDRFSAEMPDATLATLKIQPSEPRDSAVYFCASGSVLGRTSGMNEQFFGPGTRLTVL.

In its sample, this clone is medium-sized. This chain uses TRBV27 with TRBJ2-3, with no clear D. The CDR3 length is 16 residues. Deletions cut 0 bases from V and 0 bases from J, with 10 bases between. Germline V gene sequence: CDR1 MNHEY, CDR2 SMNVEV (reference sequence). For the CDR3, the DNA is TGTGCCAGCAGTTTATCTAGCTCGTATAGCACAGATACGCAGTATTTT. It specifies CASSLSSSYSTDTQYF.